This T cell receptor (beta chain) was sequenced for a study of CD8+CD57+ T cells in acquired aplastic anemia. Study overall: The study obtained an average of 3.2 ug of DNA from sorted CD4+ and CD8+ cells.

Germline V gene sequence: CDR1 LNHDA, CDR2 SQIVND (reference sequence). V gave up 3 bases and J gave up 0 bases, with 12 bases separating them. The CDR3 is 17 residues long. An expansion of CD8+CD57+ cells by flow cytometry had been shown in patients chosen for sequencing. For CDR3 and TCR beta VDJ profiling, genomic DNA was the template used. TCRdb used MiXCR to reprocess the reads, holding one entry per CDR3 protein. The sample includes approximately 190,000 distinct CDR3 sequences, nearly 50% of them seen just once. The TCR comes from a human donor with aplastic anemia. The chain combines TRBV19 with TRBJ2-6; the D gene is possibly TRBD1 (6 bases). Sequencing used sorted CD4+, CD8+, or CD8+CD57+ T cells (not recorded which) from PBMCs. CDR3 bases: TGTGCCAGTAGTATCTTCCCACAGGGCTCTGGGGCCAACGTCCTGACTTTC. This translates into CASSIFPQGSGANVLTF.